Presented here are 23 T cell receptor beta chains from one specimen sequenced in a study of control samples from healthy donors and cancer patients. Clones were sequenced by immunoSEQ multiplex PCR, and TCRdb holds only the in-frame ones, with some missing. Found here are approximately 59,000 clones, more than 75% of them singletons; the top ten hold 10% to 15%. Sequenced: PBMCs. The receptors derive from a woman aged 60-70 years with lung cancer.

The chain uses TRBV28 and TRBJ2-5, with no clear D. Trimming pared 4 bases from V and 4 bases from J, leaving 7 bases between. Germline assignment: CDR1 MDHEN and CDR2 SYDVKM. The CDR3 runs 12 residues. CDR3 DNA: TGTGCCAGCAGTTCGACGGTAGAGACCCAGTACTTC. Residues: CASSSTVETQYF.

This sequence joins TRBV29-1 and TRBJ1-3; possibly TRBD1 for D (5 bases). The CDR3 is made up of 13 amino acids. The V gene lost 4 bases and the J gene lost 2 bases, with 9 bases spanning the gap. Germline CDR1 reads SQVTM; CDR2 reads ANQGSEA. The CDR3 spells CSVVGTAGNTIYF. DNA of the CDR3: TGCAGCGTTGTGGGGACTGCTGGAAACACCATATATTTT.

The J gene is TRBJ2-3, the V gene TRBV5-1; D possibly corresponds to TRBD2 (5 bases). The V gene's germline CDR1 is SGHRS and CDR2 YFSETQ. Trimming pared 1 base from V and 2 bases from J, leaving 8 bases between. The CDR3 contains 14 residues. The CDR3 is CASSLYGLTDTQYF. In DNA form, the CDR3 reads TGCGCCAGCAGCTTGTACGGACTCACAGATACGCAGTATTTT.

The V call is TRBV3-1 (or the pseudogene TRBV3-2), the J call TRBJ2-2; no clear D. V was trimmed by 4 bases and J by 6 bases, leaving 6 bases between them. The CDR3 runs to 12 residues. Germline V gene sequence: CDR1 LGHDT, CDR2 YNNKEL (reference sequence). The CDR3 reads CASSLLAGELFF. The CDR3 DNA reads TGTGCCAGCAGCCTCCTTGCCGGGGAGCTGTTTTTT.

CDR3 loop: CASSLASADTIYF. The CDR3 DNA is TGCGCCAGCAGCTTGGCCTCGGCCGACACCATATATTTT. The chain is built from TRBV5-1 and TRBJ1-3; D gene uncertain. The CDR3 covers 13 residues. The V and J ends lost 0 bases and 8 bases respectively, with 9 bases between them. In germline, CDR1 is SGHRS, CDR2 YFSETQ.

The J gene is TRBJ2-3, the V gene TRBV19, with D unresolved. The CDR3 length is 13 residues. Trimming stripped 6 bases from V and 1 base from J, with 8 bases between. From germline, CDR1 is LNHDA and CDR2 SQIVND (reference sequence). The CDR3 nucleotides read TGTGCCAGTAGCCAAGAGGGCACAGATACGCAGTATTTT. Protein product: CASSQEGTDTQYF.

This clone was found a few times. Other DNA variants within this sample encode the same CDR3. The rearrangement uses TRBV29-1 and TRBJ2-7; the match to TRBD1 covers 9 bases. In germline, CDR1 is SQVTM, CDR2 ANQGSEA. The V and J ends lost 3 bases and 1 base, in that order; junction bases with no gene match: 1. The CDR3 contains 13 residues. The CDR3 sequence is CSVDGTGSYEQYF. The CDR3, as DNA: TGCAGCGTTGACGGGACAGGGTCCTACGAGCAGTACTTC.

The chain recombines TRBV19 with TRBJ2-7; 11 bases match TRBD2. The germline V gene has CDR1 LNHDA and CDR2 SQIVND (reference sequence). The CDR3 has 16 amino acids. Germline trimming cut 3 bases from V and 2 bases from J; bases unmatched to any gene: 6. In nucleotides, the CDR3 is TGTGCCAGTAGTATCGGTAGCGGGGGGGCCCCCTACGAGCAGTACTTC. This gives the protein CASSIGSGGAPYEQYF.

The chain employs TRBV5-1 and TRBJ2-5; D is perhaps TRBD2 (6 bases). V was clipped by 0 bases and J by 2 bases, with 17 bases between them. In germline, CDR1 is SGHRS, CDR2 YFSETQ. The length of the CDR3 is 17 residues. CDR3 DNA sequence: TGCGCCAGCAGCTTGGCCCCGGCTAGCGCGAATCAAGAGACCCAGTACTTC. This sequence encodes CASSLAPASANQETQYF.

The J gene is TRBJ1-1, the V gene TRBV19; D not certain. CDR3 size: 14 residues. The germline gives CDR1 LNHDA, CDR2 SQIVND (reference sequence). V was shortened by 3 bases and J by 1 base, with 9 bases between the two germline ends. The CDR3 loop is CASSIGPRNTEAFF. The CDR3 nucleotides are TGTGCCAGTAGTATCGGTCCCCGGAACACTGAAGCTTTCTTT. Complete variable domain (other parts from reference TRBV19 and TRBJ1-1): DGGITQSPKYLFRKEGQNVTLSCEQNLNHDAMYWYRQDPGQGLRLIYYSQIVNDFQKGDIAEGYSVSREKKESFPLTVTSAQKNPTAFYLCASSIGPRNTEAFFGQGTRLTVV.

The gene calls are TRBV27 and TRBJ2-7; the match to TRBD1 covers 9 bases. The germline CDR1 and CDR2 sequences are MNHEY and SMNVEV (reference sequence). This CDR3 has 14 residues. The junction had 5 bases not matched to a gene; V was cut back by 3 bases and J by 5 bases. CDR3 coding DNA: TGTGCCAGCAGTTTGGCGGGACAGGGAGACGAGCAGTACTTC. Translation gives CASSLAGQGDEQYF.

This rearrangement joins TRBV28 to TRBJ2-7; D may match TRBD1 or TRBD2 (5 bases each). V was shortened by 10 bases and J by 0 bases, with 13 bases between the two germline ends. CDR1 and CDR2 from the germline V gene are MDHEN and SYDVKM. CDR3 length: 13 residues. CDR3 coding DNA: TGTGCCATCCGGGACCAGAACTCCTACGAGCAGTACTTC. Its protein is CAIRDQNSYEQYF.

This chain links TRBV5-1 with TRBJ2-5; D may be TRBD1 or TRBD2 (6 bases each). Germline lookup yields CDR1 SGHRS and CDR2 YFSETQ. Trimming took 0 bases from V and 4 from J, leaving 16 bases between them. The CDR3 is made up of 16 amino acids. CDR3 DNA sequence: TGCGCCAGCAGCTTGGCCGGGACCAGGGGAGGAGAGACCCAGTACTTC. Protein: CASSLAGTRGGETQYF.

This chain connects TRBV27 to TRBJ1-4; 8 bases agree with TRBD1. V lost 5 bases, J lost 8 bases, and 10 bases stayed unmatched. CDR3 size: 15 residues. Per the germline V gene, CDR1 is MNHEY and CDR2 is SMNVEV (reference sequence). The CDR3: CASSPRTGRREKLFF. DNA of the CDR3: TGTGCCAGCAGTCCCCGGACAGGGAGGAGGGAAAAACTGTTTTTT.

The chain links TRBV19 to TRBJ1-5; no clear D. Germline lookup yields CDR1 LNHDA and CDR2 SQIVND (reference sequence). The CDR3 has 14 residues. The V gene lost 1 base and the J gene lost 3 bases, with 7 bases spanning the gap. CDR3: CASSIVGINQPQHF. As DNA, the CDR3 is TGTGCCAGTAGTATAGTAGGGATCAATCAGCCCCAGCATTTT.

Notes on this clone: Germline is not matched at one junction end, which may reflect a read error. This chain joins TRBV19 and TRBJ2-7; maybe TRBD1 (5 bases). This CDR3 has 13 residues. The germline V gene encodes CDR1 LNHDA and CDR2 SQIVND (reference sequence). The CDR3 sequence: CVSSWGSTYEQYF. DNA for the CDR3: TGTGTCAGTAGTTGGGGCTCTACCTACGAGCAGTACTTC.

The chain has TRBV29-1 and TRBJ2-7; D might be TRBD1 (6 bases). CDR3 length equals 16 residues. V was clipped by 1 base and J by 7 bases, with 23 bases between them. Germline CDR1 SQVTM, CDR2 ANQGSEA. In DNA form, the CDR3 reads TGCAGCGTTGAAGGGAGAGGGATGGGGGCGATGGGGGAGCAGTACTTC. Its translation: CSVEGRGMGAMGEQYF.

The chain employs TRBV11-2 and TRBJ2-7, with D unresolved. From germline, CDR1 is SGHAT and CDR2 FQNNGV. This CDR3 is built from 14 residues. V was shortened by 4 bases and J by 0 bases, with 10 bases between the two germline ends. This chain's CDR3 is CASSSEQDSYEQYF. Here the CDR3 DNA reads TGTGCCAGCAGCTCCGAGCAGGACTCCTACGAGCAGTACTTC.

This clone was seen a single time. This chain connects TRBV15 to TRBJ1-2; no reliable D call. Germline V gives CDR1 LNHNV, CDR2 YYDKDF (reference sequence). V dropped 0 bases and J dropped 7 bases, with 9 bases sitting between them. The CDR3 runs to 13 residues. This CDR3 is CATSRDGITGYTF. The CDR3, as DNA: TGTGCCACCAGCAGAGATGGGATAACTGGCTACACCTTC.

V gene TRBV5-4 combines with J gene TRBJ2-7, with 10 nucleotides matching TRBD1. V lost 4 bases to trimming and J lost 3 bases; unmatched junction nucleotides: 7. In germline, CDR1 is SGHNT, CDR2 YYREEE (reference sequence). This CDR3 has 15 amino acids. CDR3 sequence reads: CASSPPGQGVYEQYF. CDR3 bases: TGTGCCAGCAGCCCTCCAGGACAGGGGGTCTACGAGCAGTACTTC.

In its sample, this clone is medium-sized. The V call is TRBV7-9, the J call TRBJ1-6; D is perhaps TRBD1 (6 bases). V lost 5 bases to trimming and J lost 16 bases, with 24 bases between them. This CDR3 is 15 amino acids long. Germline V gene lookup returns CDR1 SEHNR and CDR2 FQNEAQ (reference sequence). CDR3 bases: TGTGCCAGCAGCCCGACACAGGGTGCCGGTAGAGATCTCCACTTT. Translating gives CASSPTQGAGRDLHF.

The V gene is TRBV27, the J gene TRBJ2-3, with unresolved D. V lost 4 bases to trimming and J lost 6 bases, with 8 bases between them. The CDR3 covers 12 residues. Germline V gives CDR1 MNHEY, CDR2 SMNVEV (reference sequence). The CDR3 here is CASSSRWDTQYF. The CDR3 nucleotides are TGTGCCAGCAGTTCCCGATGGGATACGCAGTATTTT.

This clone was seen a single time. CDR3 region: CASAQTGTGGDEQYF. CDR3 in DNA: TGCGCCAGCGCACAGACCGGGACAGGGGGCGACGAGCAGTACTTC. The chain has TRBV5-1 and TRBJ2-7; TRBD1 aligns across 12 bases. The CDR3 totals 15 residues. The J segment lost 5 bases and the V segment lost 7 bases, leaving 10 bases of the junction unmatched. Germline CDR1 is SGHRS and CDR2 is YFSETQ.